This T cell receptor (beta chain) was recorded in a study of CD8 T cells in Susac syndrome. Germline loops: CDR1 SGHTA, CDR2 FQGNSA. Germline trimming cut 5 bases from V and 5 bases from J; bases unmatched to any gene: 7. This CDR3 has 14 amino acids. The multiple sclerosis controls consisted of treatment-naive patients with relapsing-remitting disease, either stable or active. A quantity of roughly 0.5 to 1 ug RNA underwent reverse transcription using random hexamers. One entry per CDR3 protein results from TCRdb running MiXCR on the immunoSEQ multiplex PCR reads. The sample holds hundreds of thousands of distinct CDR3 sequences, roughly 96% seen once.

This clonotype originated in a human donor with multiple sclerosis. Sequencing used CD4+ T cells from PBMCs. V is TRBV7-2 and J is TRBJ1-2; 8 bases are a match to TRBD1. The CDR3 bases are TGTGCCAGCAGCATGCAGGGACAGGATTATGGCTACACCTTC. Translation: CASSMQGQDYGYTF.